This TCR beta chain derives from a study of blood T cell repertoires in COVID-19. Profiled with immunoSEQ multiplex PCR; TCRdb holds only in-frame clones, not every one. The table shows about half a million clones, with roughly 87% occurring only once. The CDR3 is made up of 17 amino acids. The germline V gene has CDR1 SGDLS and CDR2 YYNGEE. The V and J ends lost 0 bases and 3 bases respectively, with 18 bases between them. This chain joins TRBV9 and TRBJ1-1; D possibly corresponds to TRBD1 (5 bases). The sequencing sample was made of peripheral blood. The sequence was collected from a man aged 18 to 35 with COVID-19, enrolled during active disease. CDR3 sequence reads: CASSVVGGSGRDTEAFF. For the CDR3, the DNA is TGTGCCAGCAGCGTAGTGGGGGGATCTGGTCGGGACACTGAAGCTTTCTTT. Based on the CDR3 plus reference TRBV9 and TRBJ1-1, the full variable domain is DSGVTQTPKHLITATGQRVTLRCSPRSGDLSVYWYQQSLDQGLQFLIQYYNGEERAKGNILERFSAQQFPDLHSELNLSSLELGDSALYFCASSVVGGSGRDTEAFFGQGTRLTVV.